One and the same sample provided the 24 T cell receptor beta chains below, sequenced in a study of graft-versus-host responses after intestinal transplantation. Processing released intraepithelial and lamina propria lymphocytes from the graft tissue. TCRdb keeps only in-frame clones here, not all; method: immunoSEQ multiplex PCR. Of 15,000 to 18,000 clones in the sample, just under 75% were seen once. Sequencing was performed on ileum tissue, taken 14 days after transplant. The receptors here all came from a human patient who received an intestinal transplant, so some T cells may come from the graft donor.

Here the CDR3 DNA reads TGTGCCAGCAGCTTAGGACAGCCACGCTCTGGAAACACCATATATTTT. Its translation is CASSLGQPRSGNTIYF. This rearrangement joins TRBV7-9 to TRBJ1-3; possible D gene TRBD1, 5 bases. The V gene's germline CDR1 is SEHNR and CDR2 FQNEAQ (reference sequence). V lost 1 base and J 0 bases, leaving 10 bases between the germline ends. The CDR3 totals 16 residues. Complete variable domain (other parts from reference TRBV7-9 and TRBJ1-3): DTGVSQNPRHKITKRGQNVTFRCDPISEHNRLYWYRQTLGQGPEFLTYFQNEAQLEKSRLLSDRFSAERPKGSFSTLEIQRTEQGDSAMYLCASSLGQPRSGNTIYFGEGSWLTVV.

This clone was observed once. CDR3 in amino acids: CASSLRFRGEAFF. The CDR3 DNA sequence: TGTGCCAGCAGCTTGCGATTTAGGGGTGAAGCTTTCTTT. J is TRBJ1-1 and V is TRBV5-6; possible D gene TRBD1, 5 bases. The germline V and J ends were trimmed by 1 base and 7 bases, with 11 bases remaining between them. Germline V gene data show CDR1 as SGHDT and CDR2 as YYEEEE. The CDR3 sequence is 13 residues long.

The V gene is TRBV5-1, the J gene TRBJ2-1; D remains ambiguous. Trimming cost V 4 bases and J 16 bases, with 18 bases left between them. CDR1 is SGHRS and CDR2 is YFSETQ in the germline V gene. CDR3 size: 12 residues. This CDR3 reads CASSPPGGSSFF. The CDR3 coding sequence is TGCGCCAGCAGCCCACCGGGCGGAAGCAGTTTCTTC.

The sample holds a few counts of this clone. The rearrangement links TRBV10-2 to TRBJ2-3, with no clear D. With 4 bases removed from V and 3 bases from J, the gap between germline ends came to 14 bases. This CDR3 spans 15 amino acids. In germline, CDR1 is WSHSY, CDR2 SAAADI. The CDR3 DNA reads as TGCGCCAGCAGTGCGCAGACACGAAGAACAGATACGCAGTATTTT. Translated, it gives CASSAQTRRTDTQYF.

This rearrangement joins TRBV19 to TRBJ2-7; 9 bases match TRBD1. CDR1 is LNHDA, CDR2 SQIVND, per germline (reference sequence). Unmatched junction bases numbered 7, after V lost 7 bases and J lost 0 bases. CDR3 length equals 15 residues. In DNA, the CDR3 is TGTGCCAGTAAACCGGGACAGGGCGTCTCCTACGAGCAGTACTTC. It specifies CASKPGQGVSYEQYF.

This chain joins TRBV5-3 and TRBJ2-1, with D possibly TRBD2 on 6 matching bases. TRBV5-3 is marked as an open reading frame, function uncertain. CDR3 length: 12 residues. V lost 4 bases, J lost 9 bases, and 11 bases lay in between. The CDR3 is CARSPTGVEQFF. The CDR3 DNA sequence: TGTGCCAGAAGCCCCACGGGGGTTGAGCAGTTCTTC.

This clone was counted only a few times. This chain uses TRBV30 with TRBJ1-2; 7 bases are shared with TRBD1. Germline V gives CDR1 GTSNPN, CDR2 SVGIG (reference sequence). This CDR3 region has 12 residues. V gave up 3 bases and J gave up 8 bases; unmatched junction bases: 6. The CDR3 protein is CAWSIYRGGYTF. The CDR3 DNA reads as TGTGCCTGGAGCATCTACAGGGGCGGCTACACCTTC.

The gene calls are TRBV25-1 and TRBJ1-6; 9 bases are a match to TRBD1. The CDR3 extends over 14 amino acids. J was trimmed by 7 bases and V by 8 bases; bases with no gene match: 6. CDR1 and CDR2 (germline): MGHDK, SYGVNS. The CDR3 loop reads CASVGQGKNSPLHF. The CDR3 DNA sequence: TGTGCCAGCGTCGGACAGGGGAAGAATTCACCCCTCCACTTT.

The chain recombines TRBV13 with TRBJ2-2, with D possibly TRBD1 on 6 matching bases. V was trimmed by 6 bases and J by 7 bases, leaving 18 bases between them. From germline, CDR1 is PRHDT and CDR2 FYEKMQ (reference sequence). The length of the CDR3 is 15 residues. The CDR3 DNA is TGTGCCAGCAGTTACACCCAGGGGTCTGACGGGGAGCTGTTTTTT. As protein: CASSYTQGSDGELFF.

This clone has a handful of counts. The chain carries TRBV9 and TRBJ1-1, with a weak D call TRBD1 (5 bases). The length of the CDR3 is 13 residues. Germline loops: CDR1 SGDLS, CDR2 YYNGEE. V lost 4 bases, J lost 1 base, and 8 bases lay in between. Written as DNA, the CDR3 is TGTGCCAGCAGCACAGGAACGAACACTGAAGCTTTCTTT. It codes for CASSTGTNTEAFF.

The sample holds a few counts of this clone. The CDR3 DNA reads as TGCGCCAGCAGCCAAGGCAGGCTCACTGAAGCTTTCTTT. Encoded protein: CASSQGRLTEAFF. J is TRBJ1-1 and V is TRBV4-1; D gene unclear. This CDR3 is built from 13 residues. Trimming cost V 1 base and J 4 bases, with 7 bases left between them. CDR1 and CDR2 from the germline V gene are MGHRA and YSYEKL.

Here the CDR3 reads CASGTLALNTEAFF. The CDR3 bases are TGTGCCAGCGGGACGCTCGCCTTGAACACTGAAGCTTTCTTT. The chain carries TRBV27 and TRBJ1-1; D might be TRBD1 (5 bases). The germline V gene has CDR1 MNHEY and CDR2 SMNVEV (reference sequence). There are 14 residues in the CDR3. Trimming stripped 8 bases from V and 0 bases from J, with 13 bases between.

The chain has TRBV5-4 and TRBJ2-5, with TRBD1 matching over 7 bases. CDR3 length: 16 amino acids. The J segment lost 4 bases and the V segment lost 2 bases, leaving 11 bases of the junction unmatched. Germline assignment: CDR1 SGHNT and CDR2 YYREEE (reference sequence). CDR3 amino acids: CASSFDPAAGGETQYF. CDR3 DNA: TGTGCCAGCAGCTTCGACCCGGCGGCAGGGGGAGAGACCCAGTACTTC.

The chain is built from TRBV29-1 and TRBJ1-2, with D unclear. From germline, CDR1 is SQVTM and CDR2 ANQGSEA. The ends were cut back, 4 bases at V and 1 base at J, with 13 bases in the middle. The CDR3 has 14 residues. The CDR3 protein is CSVVRTGFNYGYTF. The CDR3 DNA is TGCAGCGTTGTCCGGACGGGCTTTAACTATGGCTACACCTTC.

The chain is built from TRBV30 and TRBJ2-5; D may be TRBD1 or TRBD2 (5 bases each). CDR1 and CDR2 from the germline V gene are GTSNPN and SVGIG (reference sequence). The CDR3 has 14 residues. V dropped 4 bases and J dropped 5 bases, with 17 bases sitting between them. This chain's CDR3 is CAWTSVGGWETQYF. As DNA, the CDR3 is TGTGCCTGGACATCGGTTGGGGGATGGGAGACCCAGTACTTC. Full variable domain (remainder filled in from reference TRBV30 and TRBJ2-5): SQTIHQWPATLVQPVGSPLSLECTVEGTSNPNLYWYRQAAGRGLQLLFYSVGIGQISSEVPQNLSASRPQDRQFILSSKKLLLSDSGFYLCAWTSVGGWETQYFGPGTRLLVL.

The sample holds a few counts of this clone. The chain carries TRBV19 and TRBJ1-5; D unresolved. The germline V gene encodes CDR1 LNHDA and CDR2 SQIVND (reference sequence). The CDR3 sequence is 15 residues long. V lost 1 base and J lost 3, with 10 bases in between. The CDR3, as DNA: TGTGCCAGTAGTATAGTAGCAGGAACCAATCAGCCCCAGCATTTT. Encoded protein: CASSIVAGTNQPQHF.

The chain carries TRBV6-1 and TRBJ2-7; tentatively, D is TRBD1 (5 bases). Trimming pared 7 bases from V and 1 base from J, leaving 11 bases between. Germline V gives CDR1 MNHNS, CDR2 SASEGT. The length of the CDR3 is 13 residues. In nucleotides, the CDR3 is TGTGCCAGCAATAGACAGATTTCCTACGAGCAGTACTTC. Amino acids: CASNRQISYEQYF.

The rearrangement links TRBV6-5 to TRBJ2-7; D ambiguous. CDR1 and CDR2 (germline): MNHEY, SVGAGI. V was shortened by 0 bases and J by 2 bases, with 11 bases between the two germline ends. The CDR3 length is 15 residues. The CDR3 DNA follows: TGTGCCAGCAGTTACTCATATGGTCGCACCTACGAGCAGTACTTC. This translates into CASSYSYGRTYEQYF.

The genes are TRBV5-6 and TRBJ1-2; TRBD1 matches 7 bases. The junction had 10 bases not matched to a gene; V was cut back by 3 bases and J by 8 bases. This CDR3 has 14 amino acids. Germline CDR1 reads SGHDT; CDR2 reads YYEEEE. This CDR3 reads CASSWRDSHAGYTF. In nucleotides, the CDR3 is TGTGCCAGCAGCTGGAGGGACAGCCATGCGGGCTACACCTTC. Supplemented by reference TRBV5-6 and TRBJ1-2, the full variable domain reads DAGVTQSPTHLIKTRGQQVTLRCSPKSGHDTVSWYQQALGQGPQFIFQYYEEEERQRGNFPDRFSGHQFPNYSSELNVNALLLGDSALYLCASSWRDSHAGYTFGSGTRLTVV.

The J gene is TRBJ2-3, the V gene TRBV5-1, with 12 nucleotides matching TRBD2. V lost 1 base, J lost 3 bases, and 6 bases stayed unmatched. This CDR3 contains 17 residues. Germline lookup yields CDR1 SGHRS and CDR2 YFSETQ. The CDR3 spells CASSLLAGGPRTDTQYF. DNA for the CDR3: TGCGCCAGCAGCTTGCTAGCGGGAGGGCCGAGAACAGATACGCAGTATTTT.

V is TRBV5-1 and J is TRBJ2-1; 7 bases are a match to TRBD2. V lost 3 bases, J lost 0 bases, and 9 bases stayed unmatched. The V gene's germline CDR1 is SGHRS and CDR2 YFSETQ. This CDR3 is 17 amino acids long. The CDR3 spells CASSSPGRGSSYNEQFF. The CDR3 region has the DNA TGCGCCAGCAGCTCCCCCGGGCGGGGGAGCTCCTACAATGAGCAGTTCTTC.

The chain is built from TRBV5-1 and TRBJ1-1; weak D call: TRBD1 (6 bases). V was cut by 4 bases and J by 8 bases, with 15 bases left in between. Germline assignment: CDR1 SGHRS and CDR2 YFSETQ. This CDR3 has 13 amino acids. CDR3 sequence (DNA): TGCGCCAGCAGCCCGGGGGGCTCGTTCGAAGCTTTCTTT. This gives the protein CASSPGGSFEAFF. Complete variable domain (other parts from reference TRBV5-1 and TRBJ1-1): KAGVTQTPRYLIKTRGQQVTLSCSPISGHRSVSWYQQTPGQGLQFLFEYFSETQRNKGNFPGRFSGRQFSNSRSEMNVSTLELGDSALYLCASSPGGSFEAFFGQGTRLTVV.

This clone was counted between two and nine times. The genes are TRBV19 and TRBJ2-5; no reliable D call. This CDR3 contains 15 residues. The V and J ends lost 1 base and 5 bases respectively, with 14 bases between them. The germline gives CDR1 LNHDA, CDR2 SQIVND (reference sequence). CDR3 in amino acids: CASSIASALGETQYF. The CDR3 region has the DNA TGTGCCAGTAGTATAGCTTCGGCACTCGGGGAGACCCAGTACTTC.

This chain uses TRBV5-1 with TRBJ2-7, with 7 positions matching TRBD1. The CDR3 is 12 residues long. V shed 2 bases, J shed 5 bases, and the junction held 1 base outside the gene matches. In germline, CDR1 is SGHRS, CDR2 YFSETQ. The CDR3 protein is CASSLQGNEQYF. CDR3 nucleotides: TGCGCCAGCAGCTTACAGGGGAACGAGCAGTACTTC. The full variable domain, rest sourced from reference TRBV5-1 and TRBJ2-7, is KAGVTQTPRYLIKTRGQQVTLSCSPISGHRSVSWYQQTPGQGLQFLFEYFSETQRNKGNFPGRFSGRQFSNSRSEMNVSTLELGDSALYLCASSLQGNEQYFGPGTRLTVT.